This T cell receptor (beta chain) was found in a study of graft-versus-host responses after intestinal transplantation. Per germline, CDR1 SGHTA and CDR2 FQGNSA. The CDR3 covers 12 residues. Here immunoSEQ multiplex PCR was the method, and the copy in TCRdb shows in-frame clones only, minus some. The table lists just under 85,000 clones, more than 85% of them singletons, with 6% to 9% in the top ten. In regard to this clone: Its antigen remains unknown.

The genes are TRBV7-2 and TRBJ2-5, with D perhaps matching TRBD1 (6 bases). The DNA end lines up better with TRBJ2-7; the J call may be wrong. This sequence was found in a human donor who was the organ donor for an intestinal transplant. The source material was unstimulated CD8+ T cells sorted from spleen or lymph node cells, sampled before transplant. The CDR3 protein is CAIVKGAYEQYF. CDR3 nucleotide sequence: TGTGCCATAGTGAAGGGGGCCTACGAGCAGTACTTC.